These 9 T cell receptor beta chains were sequenced from one sample in a study of CD8+CD57+ T cells in acquired aplastic anemia. Patients sequenced had flow cytometry evidence of CD8+CD57+ cell expansion. The template used for profiling TCR beta VDJ and CDR3 was genomic DNA. MiXCR, applied by TCRdb to the reads, yields one record per CDR3 protein. The repertoire holds around 210,000 distinct CDR3 sequences, with 55% to 65% as singletons. Sequenced input: sorted CD4+, CD8+, or CD8+CD57+ T cells (not recorded which) from PBMCs. Source of these receptors: a human donor with aplastic anemia.

This clonotype has more than one count but fewer than ten. V and J are TRBV5-1 and TRBJ2-7; the D gene is possibly TRBD2 (5 bases). The CDR3 runs 15 residues. CDR1 is SGHRS, CDR2 YFSETQ, per germline. Trimming stripped 0 bases from V and 0 bases from J, with 10 bases between. CDR3 DNA sequence: TGCGCCAGCAGCTTGGATCCTGGACTCTCCTACGAGCAGTACTTC. Amino acids: CASSLDPGLSYEQYF.

This clonotype was seen a few times. This chain connects TRBV2 to TRBJ2-7; 14 nucleotides line up with TRBD2. There are 16 residues in the CDR3. The germline V gene has CDR1 SNHLY and CDR2 FYNNEI. J was trimmed by 9 bases and V by 6 bases; bases with no gene match: 13. The CDR3 DNA is TGTGCCAGCAGGTTCGGCACCGGGACTAGCGGGGGACGGCAGTACTTC. Protein: CASRFGTGTSGGRQYF. The full variable domain, in which reference TRBV2 and TRBJ2-7 provide the parts outside the CDR3, is EPEVTQTPSHQVTQMGQEVILRCVPISNHLYFYWYRQILGQKVEFLVSFYNNEISEKSEIFDDQFSVERPDGSNFTLKIRSTKLEDSAMYFCASRFGTGTSGGRQYFGPGTRLTVT.

This rearrangement joins TRBV7-2 to TRBJ1-2, with TRBD1 as a possible D gene (6 bases). V lost 5 bases, J lost 7 bases, and 17 bases lay in between. Germline CDR1 reads SGHTA; CDR2 reads FQGNSA. This CDR3 is 14 amino acids long. The CDR3 DNA reads as TGTGCCAGCAGCCGTTTAGGGGGGAGTGGTGGCTACACCTTC. It is translated as CASSRLGGSGGYTF.

The chain uses TRBV4-2 and TRBJ2-1, with 7 bases fitting TRBD1. After removal of 5 bases from V and 5 bases from J, the junction contained 9 bases not matched to a gene. Germline loops: CDR1 LGHNA, CDR2 YNFKEQ. This CDR3 is 15 amino acids long. The CDR3 sequence is CASSLATGWHNEQFF. The DNA of the CDR3 is TGTGCCAGCAGCTTGGCGACAGGGTGGCACAATGAGCAGTTCTTC.

This chain links TRBV20-1 with TRBJ1-5, with D possibly being TRBD1 (5 bases). This CDR3 contains 14 residues. The V and J ends lost 8 bases and 4 bases respectively, with 18 bases between them. CDR1 and CDR2 (germline): DFQATT, SNEGSKA (reference sequence). CDR3 in DNA: TGCAGTAGCCCTTCGGGGCCTAATAATCAGCCCCAGCATTTT. It yields the protein CSSPSGPNNQPQHF.

J is TRBJ2-7 and V is TRBV19; 9 nucleotides match TRBD2. This CDR3 is 15 amino acids long. Germline CDR1 is LNHDA and CDR2 is SQIVND (reference sequence). V was clipped by 1 base and J by 0 bases; unmatched bases: 1. As DNA, the CDR3 is TGTGCCAGTAGTATAGGGGGACTAGCCTCCTACGAGCAGTACTTC. Its translation is CASSIGGLASYEQYF.

J is TRBJ2-5 and V is TRBV20-1; 12 bases agree with TRBD2. The CDR3 is 14 residues long. Germline-derived CDR1 and CDR2 are DFQATT and SNEGSKA (reference sequence). V was pared by 3 bases and J by 4 bases, with 3 bases of the junction left unmatched. The CDR3 bases are TGCAGTGCTAGGACTAGCGGGGGTGGAGAGACCCAGTACTTC. Amino acids: CSARTSGGGETQYF.

This clonotype was observed a few times. The chain combines TRBV7-9 with TRBJ2-7; D perhaps matches TRBD2 (5 bases). The CDR3 covers 13 residues. V dropped 3 bases and J dropped 5 bases, with 11 bases sitting between them. Germline CDR1 SEHNR, CDR2 FQNEAQ (reference sequence). CDR3 sequence reads: CASSLVGGHEQYF. CDR3 sequence (DNA): TGTGCCAGCAGCTTGGTAGGAGGCCACGAGCAGTACTTC.

The genes are TRBV9 and TRBJ2-1, with 14 bases identical to TRBD2. Germline values: CDR1 SGDLS, CDR2 YYNGEE. Trimming at V came to 5 bases and at J to 8 bases, leaving 6 bases not matched to a gene. This CDR3 has 15 amino acids. The CDR3 DNA reads as TGTGCCAGCAGGCCCAGACTAGCGGGAGGGGATGAGCAGTTCTTC. It is translated as CASRPRLAGGDEQFF.